The 14 T cell receptor beta chains reported below all come from one sample, sequenced in a study of molecular identifiers for immune sequencing clone quantification. TCRdb reanalysed the PCR reads using MiXCR and keeps one entry per CDR3 protein. The sample includes just under 650,000 distinct CDR3 sequences, just under 20% of them seen just once. Sequences were obtained from naive CD8+ T cells from blood, with Jurkat cell RNA spiked in. Regarding subset: FACS-sorted CD8+CD4-CCR7+CD45RA+ naive T cells. The receptors shown here come from a human donor in good health. Some libraries in this study had Jurkat cell RNA spiked in.

This clonotype has ten or more counts. CDR3 DNA sequence: TGCAGCGTTGAAAGGAGGGGGTCTGAGAGAAAGCAGTTCTTC. This translates into CSVERRGSERKQFF. The rearrangement uses TRBV29-1 and TRBJ2-1; D may correspond to TRBD1 or TRBD2 (6 bases each). V dropped 2 bases and J dropped 11 bases, with 19 bases sitting between them. CDR3 length: 14 residues. The germline CDR1 and CDR2 sequences are SQVTM and ANQGSEA.

This clonotype was seen a few times. This chain's CDR3 is CASSQWAAYEQYF. The CDR3, as DNA: TGTGCCAGTAGCCAATGGGCAGCCTACGAGCAGTACTTC. The J gene is TRBJ2-7, the V gene TRBV19; D ambiguous. The CDR3 sequence is 13 residues long. The V end was cut by 6 bases, the J end by 2 bases, with 11 bases between. The germline V gene encodes CDR1 LNHDA and CDR2 SQIVND (reference sequence).

This clonotype was detected many times. DNA for the CDR3: TGCGCCAGCAGCTTATTTGGGGACAGGACCTATAACCTAGCCAAAAACATTCAGTACTTC. Translating it yields CASSLFGDRTYNLAKNIQYF. The chain links TRBV5-1 to TRBJ2-4, with 8 nucleotides matching TRBD1. Germline V lookup: CDR1 SGHRS, CDR2 YFSETQ. After removal of 2 bases from V and 0 bases from J, the junction contained 16 bases not matched to a gene. The CDR3 covers 20 residues.

This clonotype was picked up a small number of times. The V and J genes are TRBV6-1 and TRBJ1-5, with D maybe TRBD1 (6 bases). CDR1 and CDR2 (germline): MNHNS, SASEGT. Trimming shortened V by 5 bases and J by 0 bases, and 17 bases separated the two germline ends. CDR3 size: 17 residues. The CDR3 bases are TGTGCCAGCAGTCCTCTGGGGGCCCTATGTAGCAATCAGCCCCAGCATTTT. Translation: CASSPLGALCSNQPQHF.

There are many counts of this clonotype. This chain uses TRBV28 with TRBJ2-1; 7 bases are shared with TRBD1. This CDR3 comprises 14 residues. The germline V gene has CDR1 MDHEN and CDR2 SYDVKM. The J segment lost 6 bases and the V segment lost 2 bases, leaving 4 bases of the junction unmatched. DNA of the CDR3: TGTGCCAGCAGTTTAAGGGGGCGCGGCAATGAGCAGTTCTTC. Protein product: CASSLRGRGNEQFF. The variable domain in full, completed from reference TRBV28 and TRBJ2-1, reads DVKVTQSSRYLVKRTGEKVFLECVQDMDHENMFWYRQDPGLGLRLIYFSYDVKMKEKGDIPEGYSVSREKKERFSLILESASTNQTSMYLCASSLRGRGNEQFFGPGTRLTVL.

This clonotype was seen at least ten times. J is TRBJ2-1 and V is TRBV7-2; 8 nucleotides match TRBD2. There are 15 residues in the CDR3. J gave up 0 bases and V 6 bases, and 4 bases lay outside the gene matches. Looked up from germline, CDR1 is SGHTA and CDR2 is FQGNSA. CDR3: CASSRRGGSYNEQFF. DNA for the CDR3: TGTGCCAGCAGTCGACGGGGGGGCTCCTACAATGAGCAGTTCTTC.

The sample holds a few counts of this clonotype. The rearrangement links TRBV7-2 to TRBJ2-7, with D unresolved. V lost 2 bases to trimming and J lost 7 bases, with 18 bases between them. Looked up from germline, CDR1 is SGHTA and CDR2 is FQGNSA. This CDR3 spans 15 amino acids. CDR3 nucleotide sequence: TGTGCCAGCAGCTTATCCGGGTTAGCCGTGAGGGAGCAGTACTTC. It encodes CASSLSGLAVREQYF.

The rearrangement uses TRBV9 and TRBJ1-2; the D gene is possibly TRBD1 (6 bases). Looked up from germline, CDR1 is SGDLS and CDR2 is YYNGEE. Trimming took 3 bases from V and 0 from J, leaving 9 bases between them. This CDR3 contains 14 residues. The CDR3 coding sequence is TGTGCCAGCAGCGCGGACAGAGCTAACTATGGCTACACCTTC. Its translation: CASSADRANYGYTF.

This clonotype showed up many times. The rearrangement uses TRBV28 and TRBJ1-1; tentative D call: TRBD1 (5 bases). Germline V gene lookup returns CDR1 MDHEN and CDR2 SYDVKM. V was clipped by 2 bases and J by 6 bases, with 10 bases between them. This CDR3 is built from 13 residues. The CDR3 DNA is TGTGCCAGCAGTTTAGATTCAGGGCCTGAAGCTTTCTTT. The encoded protein is CASSLDSGPEAFF.

This clonotype has at least ten counts. The chain employs TRBV6-2 or TRBV6-3 and TRBJ2-7, with D perhaps matching TRBD2 (5 bases). Germline V lookup: CDR1 MNHEY, CDR2 SVGEGT. Trimming left V 7 bases short and J 3 bases short, with 10 bases between. This CDR3 contains 12 residues. The CDR3 DNA follows: TGTGCCAGCACTGGGGAGAGCTACGAGCAGTACTTC. It yields the protein CASTGESYEQYF.

This chain uses TRBV19 with TRBJ2-7; 10 nucleotides agree with TRBD1. Germline CDR1 reads LNHDA; CDR2 reads SQIVND (reference sequence). V lost 5 bases, J lost 4 bases, and 8 bases stayed unmatched. The CDR3 is 15 amino acids. The CDR3 DNA reads as TGTGCCAGTAGTGTAGGGACAGGGGAAATTTACGAGCAGTACTTC. Translated, it gives CASSVGTGEIYEQYF.

The table lists this clonotype with many counts. The chain carries TRBV3-1 and TRBJ2-2, with D maybe TRBD2 (5 bases). V lost 1 base to trimming and J lost 4 bases, with 16 bases between them. CDR1 and CDR2 from the germline V gene are LGHDT and YNNKEL (reference sequence). This CDR3 has 17 amino acids. CDR3 sequence: CASSQVGYGVVTGELFF. The DNA for the CDR3 is TGTGCCAGCAGCCAAGTCGGGTACGGGGTCGTCACCGGGGAGCTGTTTTTT. Full variable domain (remainder filled in from reference TRBV3-1 and TRBJ2-2): DTAVSQTPKYLVTQMGNDKSIKCEQNLGHDTMYWYKQDSKKFLKIMFSYNNKELIINETVPNRFSPKSPDKAHLNLHINSLELGDSAVYFCASSQVGYGVVTGELFFGEGSRLTVL.

This clonotype occurred a few times. The chain recombines TRBV3-1 with TRBJ1-4, with D perhaps TRBD1 (6 bases). The CDR3 has 17 residues. Trimming took off 0 bases at V and 0 bases at J, with 11 bases between the two ends. Germline V gene lookup returns CDR1 LGHDT and CDR2 YNNKEL (reference sequence). CDR3 in DNA: TGTGCCAGCAGCCAAGACGCTGGGACAACAACTAATGAAAAACTGTTTTTT. Amino acids: CASSQDAGTTTNEKLFF.

This clonotype was counted at least ten times. V is TRBV27 and J is TRBJ2-7; a weak D match, TRBD1 (6 bases). CDR1 is MNHEY, CDR2 SMNVEV, per germline (reference sequence). V lost 2 bases, J lost 2 bases, and 10 bases lay in between. CDR3 length equals 14 residues. The DNA for the CDR3 is TGTGCCAGCAGTTTAAGGGGGTTCGCCTACGAGCAGTACTTC. This gives the protein CASSLRGFAYEQYF.